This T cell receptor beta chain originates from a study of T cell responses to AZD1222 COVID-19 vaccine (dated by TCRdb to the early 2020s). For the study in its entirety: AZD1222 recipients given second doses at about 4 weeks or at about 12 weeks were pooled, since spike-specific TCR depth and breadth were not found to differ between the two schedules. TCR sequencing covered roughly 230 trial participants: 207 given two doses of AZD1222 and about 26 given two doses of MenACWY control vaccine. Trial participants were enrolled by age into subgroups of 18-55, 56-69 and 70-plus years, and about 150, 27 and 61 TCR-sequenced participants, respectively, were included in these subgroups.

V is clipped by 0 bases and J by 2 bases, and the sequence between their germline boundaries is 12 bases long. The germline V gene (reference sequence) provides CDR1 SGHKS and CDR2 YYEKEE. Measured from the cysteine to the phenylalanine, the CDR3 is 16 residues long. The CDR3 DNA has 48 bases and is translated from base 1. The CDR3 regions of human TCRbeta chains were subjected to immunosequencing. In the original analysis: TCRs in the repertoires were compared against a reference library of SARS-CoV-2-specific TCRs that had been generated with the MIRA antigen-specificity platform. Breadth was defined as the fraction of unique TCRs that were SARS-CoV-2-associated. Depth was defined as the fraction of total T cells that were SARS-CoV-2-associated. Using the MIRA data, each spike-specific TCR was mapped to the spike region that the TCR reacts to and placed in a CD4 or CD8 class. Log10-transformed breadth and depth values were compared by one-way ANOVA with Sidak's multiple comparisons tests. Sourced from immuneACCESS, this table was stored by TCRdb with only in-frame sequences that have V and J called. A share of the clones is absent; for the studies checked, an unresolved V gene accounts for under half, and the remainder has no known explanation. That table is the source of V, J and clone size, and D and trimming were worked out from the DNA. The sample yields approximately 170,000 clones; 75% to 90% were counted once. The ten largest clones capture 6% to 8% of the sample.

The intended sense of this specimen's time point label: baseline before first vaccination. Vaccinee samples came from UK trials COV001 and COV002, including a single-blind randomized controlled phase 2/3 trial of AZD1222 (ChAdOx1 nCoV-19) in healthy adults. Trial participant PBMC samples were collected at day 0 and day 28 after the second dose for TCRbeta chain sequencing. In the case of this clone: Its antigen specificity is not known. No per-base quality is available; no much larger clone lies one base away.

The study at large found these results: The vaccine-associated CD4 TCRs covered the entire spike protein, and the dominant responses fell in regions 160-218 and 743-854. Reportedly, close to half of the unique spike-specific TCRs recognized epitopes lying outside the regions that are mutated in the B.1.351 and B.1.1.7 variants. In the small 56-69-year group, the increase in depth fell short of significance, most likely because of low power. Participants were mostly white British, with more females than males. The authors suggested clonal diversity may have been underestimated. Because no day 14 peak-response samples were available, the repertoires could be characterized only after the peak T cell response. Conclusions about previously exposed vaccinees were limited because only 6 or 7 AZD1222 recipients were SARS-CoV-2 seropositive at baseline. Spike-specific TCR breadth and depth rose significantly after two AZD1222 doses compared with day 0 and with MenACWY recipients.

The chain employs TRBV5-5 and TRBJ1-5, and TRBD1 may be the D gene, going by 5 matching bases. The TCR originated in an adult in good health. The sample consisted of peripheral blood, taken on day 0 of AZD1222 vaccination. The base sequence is TGTGCCAGCAGCTTGGGGGAGGGCAGGGGCAATCAGCCCCAGCATTTT. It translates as CASSLGEGRGNQPQHF.